This entry describes one TCR beta chain. Antigen: not known. The sample belongs to a study of esophageal squamous cell carcinoma under preoperative chemotherapy. Overall study: Both tumor-infiltrating lymphocytes and peripheral blood T cells had their TCR repertoires profiled.

This sample's time point: after preoperative PTX-NDP chemotherapy. Preoperative chemotherapy with paclitaxel-nedaplatin was given to patients before surgery. Study findings and constraints: Tumor-infiltrating lymphocytes showed no significant post-chemotherapy TCR diversity increase, unlike peripheral T cells. Peripheral T cells migrating into the tumor appeared to partly supply post-treatment tumor-infiltrating lymphocytes.

TCRdb ran MiXCR on the PCR reads and lists one entry per CDR3 protein. The profile covers 15,000 to 20,000 distinct CDR3 sequences, with roughly 50% appearing a single time and roughly 32% taken by the ten largest. The CDR3 has 16 residues. The V and J ends lost 6 bases and 10 bases, in that order; junction bases with no gene match: 17. Germline CDR1 is SGHTA and CDR2 is FQGNSA. This specimen was taken from a patient given preoperative chemotherapy. The chain is built from TRBV7-2 and TRBJ2-1; TRBD2 matches 8 bases. The source is a human donor with esophageal squamous cell carcinoma. The donor label of this sample is uncertain. The CDR3 DNA follows: TGTGCCAGCAGTCTACGGGTCGAGCGGGGGTACTACGAGCAGTTCTTC. This encodes CASSLRVERGYYEQFF.